The sequence of this T cell receptor (beta chain) was determined in a study of cytomegalovirus exposure and HLA in healthy donors. Study background: In a later analysis, it was reported that the 90 to 150 validation repertoires had been produced on the same platform as the 666 repertoires belonging to the first cohort.

Study-wide results and caveats: In vitro assays verified that a few CMV-associated chains recognized CMV antigens specifically. Most TCR sequences were uncommon, yet certain public TCRs appeared in many donors. Altogether, 160 or so TCR beta chains were recorded as cytomegalovirus-associated.

The length of the CDR3 is 15 residues. Germline-derived CDR1 and CDR2 are SGHNT and YYREEE (reference sequence). The germline V and J ends were trimmed by 4 bases and 0 bases, with 13 bases remaining between them. Measured with immunoSEQ multiplex PCR; TCRdb has only the in-frame clones, and not every one. The sample has around 150,000 clones, 88% seen once. In its sample, this clone was seen once. Its antigen is undetermined. Sequencing used PBMCs. This chain joins TRBV5-4 and TRBJ1-1; the D gene is possibly TRBD1 (6 bases). This sequence originates from a man between 18 and 29 years old in good health and CMV-seronegative. The CDR3 protein is CASSGGQRMNTEAFF. As DNA, the CDR3 is TGTGCCAGCAGCGGAGGACAGAGAATGAACACTGAAGCTTTCTTT.